The sample holds a few counts of the clone carrying this T cell receptor (beta chain). Antigen: not known. Isolated RNA was reverse transcribed in full, so expressed TCRB transcripts were sequenced. The method was immunoSEQ multiplex PCR; TCRdb's version includes in-frame clones alone and lacks a portion of them. The table includes some 150,000 clones, roughly 10% detected once. The data derive from a study of beta chain features in type 1 diabetes. Findings and limits, study-wide: Sequencing of cDNA might inflate the share of cells that strongly express TCR.

Cells sorted by CD45RO/CCR7/CD25/CD127/CD95/CD27 comprised CD4+ naive, central memory, regulatory and stem cell-like memory cells. Each sorted population was over 98% pure. The sequenced sample was naive CD4+ T cells from blood. The receptor was derived from a man younger than 35 in good health.

The CDR3 is CASSPRLAGGTDTQYF. In DNA form, the CDR3 reads TGTGCCAGCTCACCACGCCTAGCGGGGGGCACAGATACGCAGTATTTT. The V and J genes are TRBV18 and TRBJ2-3, with TRBD2 matching over 10 bases. CDR3 length: 16 residues. Germline CDR1 KGHSH, CDR2 LQKENI. The V and J ends lost 1 base and 1 base, in that order; junction bases with no gene match: 2.